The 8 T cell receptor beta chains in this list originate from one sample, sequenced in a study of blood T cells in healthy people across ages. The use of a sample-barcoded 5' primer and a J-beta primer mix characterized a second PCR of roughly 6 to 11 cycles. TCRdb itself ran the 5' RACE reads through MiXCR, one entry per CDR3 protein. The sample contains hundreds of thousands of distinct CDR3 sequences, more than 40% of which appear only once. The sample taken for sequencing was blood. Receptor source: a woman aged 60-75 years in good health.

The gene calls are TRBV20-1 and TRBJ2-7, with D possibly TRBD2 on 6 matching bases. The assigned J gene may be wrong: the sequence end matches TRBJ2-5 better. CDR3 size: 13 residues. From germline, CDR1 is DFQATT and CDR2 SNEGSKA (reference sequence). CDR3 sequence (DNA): TGCAGTGCTAGGTTGGGAGGCCGAGAGACCCAGTACTTC. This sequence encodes CSARLGGRETQYF.

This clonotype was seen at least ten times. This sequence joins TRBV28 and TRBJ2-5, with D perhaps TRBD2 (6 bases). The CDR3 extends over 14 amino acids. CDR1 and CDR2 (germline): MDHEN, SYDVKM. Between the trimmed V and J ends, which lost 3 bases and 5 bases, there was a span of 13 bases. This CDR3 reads CASSFGGFEETQYF. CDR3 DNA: TGTGCCAGCAGTTTTGGGGGGTTTGAGGAGACCCAGTACTTC. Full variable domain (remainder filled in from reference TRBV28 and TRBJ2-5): DVKVTQSSRYLVKRTGEKVFLECVQDMDHENMFWYRQDPGLGLRLIYFSYDVKMKEKGDIPEGYSVSREKKERFSLILESASTNQTSMYLCASSFGGFEETQYFGPGTRLLVL.

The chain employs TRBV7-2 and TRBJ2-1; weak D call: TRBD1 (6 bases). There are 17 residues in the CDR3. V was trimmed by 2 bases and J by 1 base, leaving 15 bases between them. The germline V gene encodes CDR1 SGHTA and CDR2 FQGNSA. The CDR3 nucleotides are TGTGCCAGCAGCTTACATCAGGGGCGGGCTTCCTACAATGAGCAGTTCTTC. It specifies CASSLHQGRASYNEQFF.

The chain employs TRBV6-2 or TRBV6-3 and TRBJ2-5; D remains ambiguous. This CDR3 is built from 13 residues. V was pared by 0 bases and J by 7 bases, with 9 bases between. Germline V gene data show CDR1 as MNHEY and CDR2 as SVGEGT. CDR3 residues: CASSYSSVGTQYF. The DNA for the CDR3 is TGTGCCAGCAGTTACTCGTCAGTCGGGACCCAGTACTTC.

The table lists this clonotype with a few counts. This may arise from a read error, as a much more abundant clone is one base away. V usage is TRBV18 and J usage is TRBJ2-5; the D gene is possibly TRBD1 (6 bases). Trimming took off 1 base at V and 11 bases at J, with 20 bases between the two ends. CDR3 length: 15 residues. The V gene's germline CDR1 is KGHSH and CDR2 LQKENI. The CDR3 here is CASSPQDSGIDEQYF. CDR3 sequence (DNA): TGTGCCAGCTCACCACAGGACAGTGGAATTGATGAGCAGTACTTC.

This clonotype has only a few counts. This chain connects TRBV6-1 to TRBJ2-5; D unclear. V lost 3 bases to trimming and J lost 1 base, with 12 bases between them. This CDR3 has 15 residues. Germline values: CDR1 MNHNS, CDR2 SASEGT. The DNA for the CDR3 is TGTGCCAGCAGTGACGGAGCCTGGCTCCAAGAGACCCAGTACTTC. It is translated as CASSDGAWLQETQYF.

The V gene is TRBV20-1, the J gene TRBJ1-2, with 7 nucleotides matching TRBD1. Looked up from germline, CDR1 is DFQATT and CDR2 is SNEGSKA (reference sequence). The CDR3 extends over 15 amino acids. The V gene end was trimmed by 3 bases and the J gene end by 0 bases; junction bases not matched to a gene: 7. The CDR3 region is CSARRTGLANYGYTF. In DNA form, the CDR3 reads TGCAGTGCTAGGCGGACAGGCTTAGCTAACTATGGCTACACCTTC.

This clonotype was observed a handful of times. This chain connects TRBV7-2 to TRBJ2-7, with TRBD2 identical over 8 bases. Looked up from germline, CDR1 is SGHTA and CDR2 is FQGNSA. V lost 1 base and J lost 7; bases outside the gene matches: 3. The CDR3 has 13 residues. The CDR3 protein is CASSLVRLAEQYF. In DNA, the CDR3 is TGTGCCAGCAGCTTAGTACGACTAGCGGAGCAGTACTTC. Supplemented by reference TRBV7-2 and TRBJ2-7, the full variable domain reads GAGVSQSPSNKVTEKGKDVELRCDPISGHTALYWYRQSLGQGLEFLIYFQGNSAPDKSGLPSDRFSAERTGGSVSTLTIQRTQQEDSAVYLCASSLVRLAEQYFGPGTRLTVT.